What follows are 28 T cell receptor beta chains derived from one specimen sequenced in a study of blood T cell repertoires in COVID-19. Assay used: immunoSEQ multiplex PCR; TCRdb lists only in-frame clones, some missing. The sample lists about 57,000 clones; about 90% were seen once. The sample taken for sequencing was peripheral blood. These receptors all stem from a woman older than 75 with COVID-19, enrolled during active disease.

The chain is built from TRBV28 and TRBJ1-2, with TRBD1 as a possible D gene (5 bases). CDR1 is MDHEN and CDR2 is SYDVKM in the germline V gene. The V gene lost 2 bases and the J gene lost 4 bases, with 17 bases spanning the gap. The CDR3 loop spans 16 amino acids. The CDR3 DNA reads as TGTGCCAGCAGTTTAGGGCGGACAACTGTTGGCTATGGCTACACCTTC. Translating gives CASSLGRTTVGYGYTF.

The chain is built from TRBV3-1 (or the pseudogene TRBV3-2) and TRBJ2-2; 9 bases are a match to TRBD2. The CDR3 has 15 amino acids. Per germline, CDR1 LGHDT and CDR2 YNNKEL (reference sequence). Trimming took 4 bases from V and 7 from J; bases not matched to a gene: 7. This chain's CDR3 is CASSPGLAVVGELFF. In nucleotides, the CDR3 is TGTGCCAGCAGCCCGGGACTAGCAGTTGTCGGGGAGCTGTTTTTT.

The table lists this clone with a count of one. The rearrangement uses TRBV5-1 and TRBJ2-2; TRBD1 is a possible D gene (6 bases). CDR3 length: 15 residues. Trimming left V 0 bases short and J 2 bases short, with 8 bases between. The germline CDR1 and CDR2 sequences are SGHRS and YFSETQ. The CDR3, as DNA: TGCGCCAGCAGCTTGGATGGGGGCAACACCGGGGAGCTGTTTTTT. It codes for CASSLDGGNTGELFF.

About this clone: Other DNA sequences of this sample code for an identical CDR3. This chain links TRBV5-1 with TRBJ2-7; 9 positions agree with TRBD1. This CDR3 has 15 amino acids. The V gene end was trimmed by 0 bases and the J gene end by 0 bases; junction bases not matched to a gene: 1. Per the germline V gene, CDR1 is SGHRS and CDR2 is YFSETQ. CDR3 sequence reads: CASSLGQGVSYEQYF. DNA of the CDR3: TGCGCCAGCAGCTTGGGACAGGGGGTCTCCTACGAGCAGTACTTC.

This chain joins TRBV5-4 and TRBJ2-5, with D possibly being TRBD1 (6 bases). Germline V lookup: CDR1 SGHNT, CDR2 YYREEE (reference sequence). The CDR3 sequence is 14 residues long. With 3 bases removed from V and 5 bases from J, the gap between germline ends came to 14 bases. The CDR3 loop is CASSSNRGHETQYF. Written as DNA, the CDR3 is TGTGCCAGCAGCTCTAATCGGGGACACGAGACCCAGTACTTC.

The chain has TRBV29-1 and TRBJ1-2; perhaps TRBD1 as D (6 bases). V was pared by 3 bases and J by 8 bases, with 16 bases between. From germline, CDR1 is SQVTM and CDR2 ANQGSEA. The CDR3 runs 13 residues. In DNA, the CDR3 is TGCAGCGTTGAGGGCGGACAGCTGAGAGGCTACACCTTC. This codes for CSVEGGQLRGYTF.

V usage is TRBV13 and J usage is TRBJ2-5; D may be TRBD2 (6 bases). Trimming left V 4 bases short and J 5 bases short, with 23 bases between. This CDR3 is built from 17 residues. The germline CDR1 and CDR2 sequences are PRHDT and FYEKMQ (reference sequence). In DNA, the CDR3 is TGTGCCAGCAGCTCACTCGGGAGTCCCTCTGAGCGTGAGACCCAGTACTTC. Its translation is CASSSLGSPSERETQYF. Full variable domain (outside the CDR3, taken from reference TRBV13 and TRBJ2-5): AAGVIQSPRHLIKEKRETATLKCYPIPRHDTVYWYQQGPGQDPQFLISFYEKMQSDKGSIPDRFSAQQFSDYHSELNMSSLELGDSALYFCASSSLGSPSERETQYFGPGTRLLVL.

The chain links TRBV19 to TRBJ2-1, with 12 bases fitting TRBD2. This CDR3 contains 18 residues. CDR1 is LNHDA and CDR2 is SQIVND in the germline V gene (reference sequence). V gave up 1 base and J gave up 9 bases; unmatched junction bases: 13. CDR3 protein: CASSIGLAGVTLLGEQFF. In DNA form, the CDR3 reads TGTGCCAGTAGTATAGGACTAGCGGGGGTTACCCTTTTGGGTGAGCAGTTCTTC.

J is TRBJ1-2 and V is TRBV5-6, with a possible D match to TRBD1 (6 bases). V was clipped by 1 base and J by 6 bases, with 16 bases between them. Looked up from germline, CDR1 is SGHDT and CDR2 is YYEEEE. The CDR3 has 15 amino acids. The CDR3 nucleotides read TGTGCCAGCAGCTTGAATCCAGGGGAATCTCATGGCTACACCTTC. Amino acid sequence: CASSLNPGESHGYTF.

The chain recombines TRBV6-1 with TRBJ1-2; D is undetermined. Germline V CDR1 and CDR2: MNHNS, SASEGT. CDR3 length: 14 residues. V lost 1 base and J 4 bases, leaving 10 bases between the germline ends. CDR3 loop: CASSEGLGSYGYTF. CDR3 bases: TGTGCCAGCAGTGAAGGGTTGGGGAGCTATGGCTACACCTTC.

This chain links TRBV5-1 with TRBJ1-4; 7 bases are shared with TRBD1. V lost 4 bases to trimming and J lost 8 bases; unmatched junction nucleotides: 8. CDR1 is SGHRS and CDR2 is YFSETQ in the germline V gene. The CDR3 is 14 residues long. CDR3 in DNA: TGCGCCAGCAGCCGTCAGGGGGATAGAGAAAAACTGTTTTTT. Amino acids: CASSRQGDREKLFF.

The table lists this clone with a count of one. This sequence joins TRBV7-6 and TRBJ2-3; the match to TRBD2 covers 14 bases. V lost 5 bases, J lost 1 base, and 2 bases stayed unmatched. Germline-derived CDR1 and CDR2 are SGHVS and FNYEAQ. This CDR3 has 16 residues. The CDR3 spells CASSRGLAGGTDTQYF. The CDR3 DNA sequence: TGTGCCAGCAGCCGGGGACTAGCGGGGGGCACAGATACGCAGTATTTT.

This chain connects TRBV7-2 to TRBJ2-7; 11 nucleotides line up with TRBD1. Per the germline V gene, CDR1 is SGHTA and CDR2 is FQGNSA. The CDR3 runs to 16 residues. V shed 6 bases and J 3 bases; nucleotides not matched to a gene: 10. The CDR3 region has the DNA TGTGCCAGCAGTCTAACAGGGACAGGGGGAAACTACGAGCAGTACTTC. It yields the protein CASSLTGTGGNYEQYF.

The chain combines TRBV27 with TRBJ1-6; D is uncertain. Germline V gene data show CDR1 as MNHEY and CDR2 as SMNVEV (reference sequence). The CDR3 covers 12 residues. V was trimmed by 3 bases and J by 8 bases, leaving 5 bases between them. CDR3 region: CASSFGDSPLHF. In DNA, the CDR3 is TGTGCCAGCAGTTTCGGGGATTCACCCCTCCACTTT.

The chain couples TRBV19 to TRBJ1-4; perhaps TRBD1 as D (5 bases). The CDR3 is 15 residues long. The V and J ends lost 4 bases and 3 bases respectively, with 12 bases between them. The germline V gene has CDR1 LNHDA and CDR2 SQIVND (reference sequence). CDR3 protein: CASSTRTGSNEKLFF. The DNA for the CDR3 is TGTGCCAGTAGTACCCGCACAGGTTCTAATGAAAAACTGTTTTTT.

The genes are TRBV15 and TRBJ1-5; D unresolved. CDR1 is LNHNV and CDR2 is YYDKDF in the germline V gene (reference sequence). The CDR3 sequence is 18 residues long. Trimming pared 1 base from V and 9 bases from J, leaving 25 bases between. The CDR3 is CATSRAIEGGWRRWPQHF. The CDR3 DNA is TGTGCCACCAGCAGAGCCATTGAGGGTGGGTGGAGGAGGTGGCCCCAGCATTTT.

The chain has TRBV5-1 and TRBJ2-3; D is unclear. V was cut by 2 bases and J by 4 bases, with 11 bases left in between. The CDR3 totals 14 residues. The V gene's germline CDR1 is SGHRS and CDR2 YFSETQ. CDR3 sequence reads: CASSFLDTADTQYF. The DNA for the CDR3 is TGCGCCAGCAGCTTCCTAGATACGGCAGATACGCAGTATTTT. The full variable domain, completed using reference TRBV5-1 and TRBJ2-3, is KAGVTQTPRYLIKTRGQQVTLSCSPISGHRSVSWYQQTPGQGLQFLFEYFSETQRNKGNFPGRFSGRQFSNSRSEMNVSTLELGDSALYLCASSFLDTADTQYFGPGTRLTVL.

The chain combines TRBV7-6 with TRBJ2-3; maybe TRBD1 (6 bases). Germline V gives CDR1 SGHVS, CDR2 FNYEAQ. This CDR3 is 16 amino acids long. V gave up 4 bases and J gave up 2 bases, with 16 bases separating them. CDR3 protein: CASSSLLQGPTDTQYF. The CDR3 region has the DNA TGTGCCAGCAGCTCATTATTACAGGGTCCCACAGATACGCAGTATTTT.

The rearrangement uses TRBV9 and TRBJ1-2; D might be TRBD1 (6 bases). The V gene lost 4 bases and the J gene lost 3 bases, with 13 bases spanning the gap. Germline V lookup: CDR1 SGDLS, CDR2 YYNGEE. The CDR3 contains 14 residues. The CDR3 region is CASSSTGFDYGYTF. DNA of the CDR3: TGTGCCAGCAGCTCAACAGGGTTCGACTATGGCTACACCTTC.

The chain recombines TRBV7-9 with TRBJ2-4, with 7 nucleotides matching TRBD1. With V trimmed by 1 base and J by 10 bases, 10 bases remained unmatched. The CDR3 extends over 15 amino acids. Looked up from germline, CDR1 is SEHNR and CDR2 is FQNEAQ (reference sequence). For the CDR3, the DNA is TGTGCCAGCAGCTTAGATGGGCAGGGGGAGCGTATTCAGTACTTC. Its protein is CASSLDGQGERIQYF.

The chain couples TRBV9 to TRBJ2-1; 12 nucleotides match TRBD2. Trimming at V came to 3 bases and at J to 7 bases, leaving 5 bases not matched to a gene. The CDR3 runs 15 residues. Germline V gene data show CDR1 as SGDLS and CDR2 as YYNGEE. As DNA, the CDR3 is TGTGCCAGCAGCGAGAGGACTAGCGGGGTGAATGAGCAGTTCTTC. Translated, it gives CASSERTSGVNEQFF.

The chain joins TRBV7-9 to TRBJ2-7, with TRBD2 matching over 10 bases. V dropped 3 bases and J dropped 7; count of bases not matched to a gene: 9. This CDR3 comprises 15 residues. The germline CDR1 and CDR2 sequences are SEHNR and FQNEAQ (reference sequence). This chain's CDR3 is CASSFSRQRGGEQYF. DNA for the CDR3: TGTGCCAGCAGCTTTAGCCGCCAGCGGGGGGGGGAGCAGTACTTC.

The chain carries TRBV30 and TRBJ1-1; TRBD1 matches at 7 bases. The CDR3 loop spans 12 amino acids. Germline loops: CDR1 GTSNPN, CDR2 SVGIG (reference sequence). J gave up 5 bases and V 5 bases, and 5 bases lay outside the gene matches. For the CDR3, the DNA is TGTGCCTGGGACAGGGTGGGGACTGAAGCTTTCTTT. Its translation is CAWDRVGTEAFF.

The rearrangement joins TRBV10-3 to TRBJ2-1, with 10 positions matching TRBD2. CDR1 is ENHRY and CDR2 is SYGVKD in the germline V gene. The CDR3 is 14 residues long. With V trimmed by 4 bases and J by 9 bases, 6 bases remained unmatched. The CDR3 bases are TGTGCCATCAGTGTAGCGGGGGGATCGAGTGAGCAGTTCTTC. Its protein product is CAISVAGGSSEQFF.

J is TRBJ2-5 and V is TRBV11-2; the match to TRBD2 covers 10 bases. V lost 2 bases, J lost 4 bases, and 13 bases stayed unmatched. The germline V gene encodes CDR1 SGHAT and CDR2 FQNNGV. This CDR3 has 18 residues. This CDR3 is CASSLIQRGGLKRETQYF. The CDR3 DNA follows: TGTGCCAGCAGCTTAATCCAGCGGGGGGGCCTAAAGCGAGAGACCCAGTACTTC.

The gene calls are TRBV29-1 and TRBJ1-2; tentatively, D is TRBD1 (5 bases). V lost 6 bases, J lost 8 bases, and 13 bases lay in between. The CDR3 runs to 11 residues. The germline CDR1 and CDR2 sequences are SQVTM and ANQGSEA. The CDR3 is CSVDSALGYTF. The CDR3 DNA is TGCAGCGTAGACAGCGCTCTAGGCTACACCTTC.

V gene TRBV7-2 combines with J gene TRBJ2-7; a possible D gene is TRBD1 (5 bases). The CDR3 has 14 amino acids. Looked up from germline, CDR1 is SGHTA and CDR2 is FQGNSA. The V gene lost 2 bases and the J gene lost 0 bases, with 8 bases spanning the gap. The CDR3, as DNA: TGTGCCAGCAGCTTATATCAGGGCTCCTACGAGCAGTACTTC. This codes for CASSLYQGSYEQYF. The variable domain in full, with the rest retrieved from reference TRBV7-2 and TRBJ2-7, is GAGVSQSPSNKVTEKGKDVELRCDPISGHTALYWYRQSLGQGLEFLIYFQGNSAPDKSGLPSDRFSAERTGGSVSTLTIQRTQQEDSAVYLCASSLYQGSYEQYFGPGTRLTVT.

The CDR3 reads CASSRSSFENYGYTF. In DNA form, the CDR3 reads TGTGCCAGCAGTAGGAGCAGTTTCGAGAACTATGGCTACACCTTC. This rearrangement joins TRBV6-5 to TRBJ1-2; D gene ambiguous. This CDR3 spans 15 amino acids. In germline, CDR1 is MNHEY, CDR2 SVGAGI. V was pared by 5 bases and J by 2 bases, with 15 bases between.